This T cell receptor (beta chain) was identified in a study of blood T cell repertoires in COVID-19. Across the whole study: In each case, the material was cDNA or gDNA derived from T cells, B-cell-depleted T cells, or PBMCs.

The CDR3 has 12 amino acids. CDR1 MGHRA and CDR2 YSYEKL come from the germline V gene. Trimming left V 4 bases short and J 11 bases short, with 12 bases between. In the source study's methods: Researchers report that nucleated cell counts were estimated from reference gene primer amplification. Repertoires were generated with immunoSEQ multiplex PCR, while TCRdb's copy carries only in-frame clones and drops some. The DNA gave D and trimming, while V, J and clone size come from that table. The table includes some 40,000 clones, roughly nine tenths detected once. This sequence originates from a man aged 50 to 59 with active COVID-19. Sequenced input: peripheral blood. The gene calls are TRBV4-1 and TRBJ2-1; TRBD2 is a possible D gene (6 bases). CDR3: CASSPLGGKQFF. The CDR3 DNA is TGCGCCAGCAGCCCCTTGGGGGGTAAGCAGTTCTTC.